The T cell receptor (beta chain) described here comes from a study of blood T cell repertoires in COVID-19. CDR1 is SGHKS, CDR2 YYEKEE, per germline (reference sequence). V shed 4 bases and J 4 bases; nucleotides not matched to a gene: 5. This CDR3 is built from 16 residues. Sequenced by immunoSEQ multiplex PCR; TCRdb stores in-frame clones only, minus some. The table lists hundreds of thousands of clones, 87% of them singletons. The V gene is TRBV5-5, the J gene TRBJ2-5, with 15 positions matching TRBD2. This TCR derives from a man aged 55 to 70 who had recovered from COVID-19. Material for sequencing was peripheral blood. The CDR3 spells CASSRTSGGVGETQYF. DNA for the CDR3: TGTGCCAGCAGCCGGACTAGCGGGGGGGTTGGAGAGACCCAGTACTTC.